This T cell receptor (beta chain) is from a study of cytomegalovirus exposure and HLA in healthy donors. The length of the CDR3 is 15 residues. The PCR used 60 Vbeta and 13 Jbeta primers. The protocol was immunoSEQ multiplex PCR, while the TCRdb copy is restricted to in-frame clones and leaves out a portion. Across about 44,000 clones, the top ten clones capture roughly 7.3% of the sample. The sequence was obtained from a male donor in good health and CMV-seronegative. The chain employs TRBV21-1 and TRBJ2-7; the listed D gene, TRBD1, was not tested against the DNA. TRBV21-1 is a pseudogene locus. The sample taken for sequencing was PBMCs. The CDR3 region has the DNA TGTGCCAGCACCACCGGTTGTCAGGGTACGTCTGAGCAGTACTTC. This encodes CASTTGCQGTSEQYF.